This T cell receptor (beta chain) was sequenced during a study of T-cell reconstitution after alpha-beta-depleted transplantation in children. TCRbeta library construction was performed incorporating unique molecular identifiers. TCRdb ran MiXCR on the PCR reads and lists one entry per CDR3 protein. The sample holds about 22,000 distinct CDR3 sequences; about a tenth are singletons and the top ten take 23%. The CDR3 sequence is 15 residues long. The junction had 9 bases not matched to a gene; V was cut back by 5 bases and J by 4 bases. CDR1 LGHDT and CDR2 YNNKEL come from the germline V gene (reference sequence). This clonotype was seen many times.

Sequencing was performed on PBMCs from the stem cell graft donor, taken from the stem cell graft. The V call is TRBV3-1, the J call TRBJ1-1; 8 positions agree with TRBD1. The TCR originated in a human donor who donated a stem cell graft to a child with chronic granulomatous disease. The CDR3 sequence: CASSSYRDRSTEAFF. CDR3 sequence (DNA): TGTGCCAGCAGCTCTTACCGGGACAGGAGCACTGAAGCTTTCTTT. Filled out from reference TRBV3-1 and TRBJ1-1, the complete variable domain reads DTAVSQTPKYLVTQMGNDKSIKCEQNLGHDTMYWYKQDSKKFLKIMFSYNNKELIINETVPNRFSPKSPDKAHLNLHINSLELGDSAVYFCASSSYRDRSTEAFFGQGTRLTVV.